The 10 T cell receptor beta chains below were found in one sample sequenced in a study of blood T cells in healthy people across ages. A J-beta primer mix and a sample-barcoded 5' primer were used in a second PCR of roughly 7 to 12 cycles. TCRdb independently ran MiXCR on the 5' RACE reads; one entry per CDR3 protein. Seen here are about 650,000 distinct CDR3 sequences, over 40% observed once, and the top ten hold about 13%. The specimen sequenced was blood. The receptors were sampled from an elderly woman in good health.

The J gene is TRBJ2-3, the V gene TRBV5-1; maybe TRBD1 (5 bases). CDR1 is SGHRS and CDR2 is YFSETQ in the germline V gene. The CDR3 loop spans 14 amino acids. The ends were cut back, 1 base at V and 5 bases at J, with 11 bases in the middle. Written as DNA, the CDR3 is TGCGCCAGCAGCTTGCGGACATCGGAAGATACGCAGTATTTT. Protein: CASSLRTSEDTQYF.

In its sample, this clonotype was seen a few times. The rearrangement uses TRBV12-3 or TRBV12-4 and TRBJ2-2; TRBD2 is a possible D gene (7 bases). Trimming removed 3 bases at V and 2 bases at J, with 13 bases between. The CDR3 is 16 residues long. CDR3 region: CASSLWGGPNTGELFF. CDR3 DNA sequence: TGTGCCAGCAGTTTGTGGGGGGGCCCCAACACCGGGGAGCTGTTTTTT.

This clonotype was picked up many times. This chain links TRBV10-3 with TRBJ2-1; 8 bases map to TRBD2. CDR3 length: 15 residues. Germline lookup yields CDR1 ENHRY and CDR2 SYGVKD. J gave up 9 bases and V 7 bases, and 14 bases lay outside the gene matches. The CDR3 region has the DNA TGTGCCATCAAAATGGCGGGGGGAAGTATTGTTGAGCAGTTCTTC. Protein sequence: CAIKMAGGSIVEQFF.

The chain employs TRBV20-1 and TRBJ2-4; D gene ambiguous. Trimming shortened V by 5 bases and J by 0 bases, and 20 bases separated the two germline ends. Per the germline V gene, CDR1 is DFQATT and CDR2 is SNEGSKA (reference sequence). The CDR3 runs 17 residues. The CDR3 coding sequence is TGCAGTGCTCCGACCTCCGGGCCACTTCTAGCCAAAAACATTCAGTACTTC. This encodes CSAPTSGPLLAKNIQYF.

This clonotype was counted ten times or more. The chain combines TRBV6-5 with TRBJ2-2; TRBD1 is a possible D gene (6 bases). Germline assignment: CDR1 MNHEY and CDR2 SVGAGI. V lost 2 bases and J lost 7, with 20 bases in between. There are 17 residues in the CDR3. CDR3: CASSYGGQLLEGGELFF. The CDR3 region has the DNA TGTGCCAGCAGTTACGGCGGACAGCTTCTAGAGGGCGGGGAGCTGTTTTTT.

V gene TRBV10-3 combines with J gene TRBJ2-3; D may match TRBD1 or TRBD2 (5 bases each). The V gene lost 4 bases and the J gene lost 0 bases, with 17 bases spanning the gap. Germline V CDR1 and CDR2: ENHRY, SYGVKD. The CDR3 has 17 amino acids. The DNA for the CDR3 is TGTGCCATCAGTGTCACCCTGGGACGTTCTAGCACAGATACGCAGTATTTT. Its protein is CAISVTLGRSSTDTQYF.

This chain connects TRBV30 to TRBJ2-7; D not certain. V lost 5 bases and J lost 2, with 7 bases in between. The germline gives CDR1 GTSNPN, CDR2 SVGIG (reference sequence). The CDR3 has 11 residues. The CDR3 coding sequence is TGTGCCTGGGGCCAACCCTACGAGCAGTACTTC. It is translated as CAWGQPYEQYF.

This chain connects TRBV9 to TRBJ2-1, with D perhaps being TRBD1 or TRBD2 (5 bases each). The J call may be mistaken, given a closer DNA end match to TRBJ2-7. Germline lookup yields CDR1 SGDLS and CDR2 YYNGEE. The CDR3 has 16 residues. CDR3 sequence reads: CASSFTGTNSYNEQYF. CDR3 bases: TGTGCCAGCAGTTTTACCGGGACCAACTCCTACAATGAGCAGTACTTC.

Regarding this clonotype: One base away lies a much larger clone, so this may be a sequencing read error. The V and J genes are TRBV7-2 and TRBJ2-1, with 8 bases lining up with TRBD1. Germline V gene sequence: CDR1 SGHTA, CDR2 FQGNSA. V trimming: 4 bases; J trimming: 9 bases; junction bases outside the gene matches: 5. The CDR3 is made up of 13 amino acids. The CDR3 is CASSWDRLGEQFF. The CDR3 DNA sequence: TGTGCCAGCAGCTGGGACAGGCTGGGTGAGCAGTTCTTC.

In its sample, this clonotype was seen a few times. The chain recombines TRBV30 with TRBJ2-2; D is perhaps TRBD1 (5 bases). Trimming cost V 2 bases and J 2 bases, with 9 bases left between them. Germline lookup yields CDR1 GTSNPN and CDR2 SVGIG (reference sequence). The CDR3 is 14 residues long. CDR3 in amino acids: CAWSRTTNTGELFF. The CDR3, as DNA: TGTGCCTGGAGTCGGACAACAAACACCGGGGAGCTGTTTTTT.